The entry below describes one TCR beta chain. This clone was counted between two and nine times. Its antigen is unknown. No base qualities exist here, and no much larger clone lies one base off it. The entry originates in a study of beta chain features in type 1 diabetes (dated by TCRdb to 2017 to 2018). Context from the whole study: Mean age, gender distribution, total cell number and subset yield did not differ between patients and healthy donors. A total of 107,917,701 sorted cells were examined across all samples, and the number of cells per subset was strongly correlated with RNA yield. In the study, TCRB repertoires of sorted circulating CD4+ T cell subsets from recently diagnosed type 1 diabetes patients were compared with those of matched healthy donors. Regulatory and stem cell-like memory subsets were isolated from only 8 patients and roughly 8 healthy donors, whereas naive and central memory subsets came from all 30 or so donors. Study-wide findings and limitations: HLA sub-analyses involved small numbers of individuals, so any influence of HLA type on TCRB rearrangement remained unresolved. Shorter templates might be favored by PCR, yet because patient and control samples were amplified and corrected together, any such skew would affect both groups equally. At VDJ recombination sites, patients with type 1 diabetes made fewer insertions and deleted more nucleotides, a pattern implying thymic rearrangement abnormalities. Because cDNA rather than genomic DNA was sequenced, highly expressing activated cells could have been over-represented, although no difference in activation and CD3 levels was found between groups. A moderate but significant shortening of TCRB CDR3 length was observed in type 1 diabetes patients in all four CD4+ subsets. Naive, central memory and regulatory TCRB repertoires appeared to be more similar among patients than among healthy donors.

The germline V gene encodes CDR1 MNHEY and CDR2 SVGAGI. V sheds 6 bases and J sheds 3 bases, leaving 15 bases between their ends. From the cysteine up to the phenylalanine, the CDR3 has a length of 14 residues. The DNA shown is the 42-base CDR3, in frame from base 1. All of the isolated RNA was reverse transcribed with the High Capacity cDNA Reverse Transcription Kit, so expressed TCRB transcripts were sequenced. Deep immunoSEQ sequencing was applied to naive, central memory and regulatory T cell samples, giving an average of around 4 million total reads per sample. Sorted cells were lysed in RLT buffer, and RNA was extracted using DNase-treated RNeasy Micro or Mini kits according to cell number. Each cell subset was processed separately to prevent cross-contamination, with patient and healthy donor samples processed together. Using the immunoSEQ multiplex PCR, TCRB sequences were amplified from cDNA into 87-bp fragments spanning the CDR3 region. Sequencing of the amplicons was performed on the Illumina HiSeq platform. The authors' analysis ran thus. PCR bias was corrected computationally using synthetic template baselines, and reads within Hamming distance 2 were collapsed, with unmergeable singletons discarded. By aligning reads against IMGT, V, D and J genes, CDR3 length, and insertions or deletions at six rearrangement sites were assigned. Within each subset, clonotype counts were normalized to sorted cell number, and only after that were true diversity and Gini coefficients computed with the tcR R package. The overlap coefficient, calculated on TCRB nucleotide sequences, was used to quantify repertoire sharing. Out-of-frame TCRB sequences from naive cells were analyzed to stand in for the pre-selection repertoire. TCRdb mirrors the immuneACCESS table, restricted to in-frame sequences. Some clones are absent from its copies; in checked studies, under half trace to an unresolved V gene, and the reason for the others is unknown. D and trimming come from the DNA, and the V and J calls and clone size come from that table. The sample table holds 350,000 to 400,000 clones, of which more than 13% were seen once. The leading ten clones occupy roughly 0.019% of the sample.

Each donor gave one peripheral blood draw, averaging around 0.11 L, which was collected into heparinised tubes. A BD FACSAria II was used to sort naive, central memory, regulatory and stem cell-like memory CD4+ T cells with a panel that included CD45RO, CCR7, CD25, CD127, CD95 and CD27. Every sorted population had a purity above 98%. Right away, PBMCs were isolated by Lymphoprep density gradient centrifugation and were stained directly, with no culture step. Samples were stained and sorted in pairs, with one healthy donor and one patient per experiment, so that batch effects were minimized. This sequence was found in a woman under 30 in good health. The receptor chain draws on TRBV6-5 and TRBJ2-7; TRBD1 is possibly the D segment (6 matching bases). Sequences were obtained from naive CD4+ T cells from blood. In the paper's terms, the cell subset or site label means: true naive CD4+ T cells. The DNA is TGTGCCAGCAGGCGGCAGGGGCAAAGCTACGAGCAGTACTTC. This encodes CASRRQGQSYEQYF.